This T cell receptor beta chain comes out of a study of T-cell memory formation after mild COVID-19. For the study at large: Largely, TCR clusters stayed within a single donor. Study outcomes and limitations: Later expanders leaned CD4+, whereas clones that contracted between day 15 and 85 were balanced CD4/CD8. Clones which contracted sat mainly in CM and EM if CD4+, and in EMRA if CD8+.

Looked up from germline, CDR1 is KGHSH and CDR2 is LQKENI. V shed 0 bases and J shed 3 bases, with 12 bases lying between them. The CDR3 spans 15 residues. A 5'RACE reaction primed in the constant segment made cDNA libraries of TCR alpha and TCR beta, and these carried sample barcodes and UMIs. TCRdb recomputed calls from the 5' RACE reads with MiXCR, one row per CDR3 protein. The table lists hundreds of thousands of distinct CDR3 sequences, less than 25% of them singletons. As for this clonotype: What it recognizes is unknown.

The V and J genes are TRBV18 and TRBJ2-7; D is ambiguous. The source material was PBMCs or a T cell subset sorted from them (not recorded which). The clonotype comes from a man aged 18 to 35 who had mild COVID-19 (a few samples of this study predate the infection). Cell type and time point are not known. The DNA for the CDR3 is TGTGCCAGCTCACCACCCGACTCATCGCGCTACGAGCAGTACTTC. The encoded protein is CASSPPDSSRYEQYF.